This TCR beta chain was recorded in a study of beta chain features in type 1 diabetes. The overall study: Over all samples combined, 90 million to 140 million sorted cells were examined.

Of the isolated RNA, all was reverse transcribed, and so the sequenced material was expressed TCRB transcripts. The assay was immunoSEQ multiplex PCR, and TCRdb's table has in-frame clones only and misses some. The sample contains 250,000 or so clones, roughly 70% of which appear only once. Study-level results: Naive, central memory and Treg TCRB repertoires seemed to resemble each other more closely in patients than they did in healthy donors. VDJ junctions sequenced from type 1 diabetes patients showed fewer insertions and more deletions.

Only one count was recorded for this clone. Its antigen remains unidentified. The sample taken for sequencing was naive CD4+ T cells from blood. The clonotype comes from a man aged 25-45 years in good health.

The CDR3 loop is CASSLRPYEAFF. DNA of the CDR3: TGTGCCAGCAGCCTTAGACCTTATGAAGCTTTCTTT. This sequence joins TRBV5-6 and TRBJ1-1; no clear D gene. CDR3 length equals 12 residues. Germline CDR1 reads SGHDT; CDR2 reads YYEEEE. V shed 4 bases and J shed 7 bases, with 11 bases lying between them. Using reference TRBV5-6 and TRBJ1-1 for the parts outside the CDR3, the full variable domain is DAGVTQSPTHLIKTRGQQVTLRCSPKSGHDTVSWYQQALGQGPQFIFQYYEEEERQRGNFPDRFSGHQFPNYSSELNVNALLLGDSALYLCASSLRPYEAFFGQGTRLTVV.